Below are 30 T cell receptor beta chains sequenced from a single sample in a study of cytomegalovirus exposure and HLA in healthy donors. PCR primers comprised 60 Vbeta and 13 Jbeta primers. Clones were read by immunoSEQ multiplex PCR, and TCRdb kept only the in-frame ones, dropping some. The sample features about 150,000 clones, with 1.5% to 2% in its top ten. Input material: PBMCs. The receptors stem from a woman in her 50s in good health and CMV-seronegative.

The chain employs TRBV5-4 and TRBJ2-5, with 10 bases identical to TRBD2. V lost 2 bases, J lost 2 bases, and 3 bases stayed unmatched. CDR3 size: 15 residues. Germline CDR1 and CDR2: SGHNT and YYREEE (reference sequence). The CDR3 loop is CASSLTSGEQETQYF. CDR3 sequence (DNA): TGTGCCAGCAGCTTAACTAGCGGGGAACAAGAGACCCAGTACTTC. The full variable domain, rest sourced from reference TRBV5-4 and TRBJ2-5, is ETGVTQSPTHLIKTRGQQVTLRCSSQSGHNTVSWYQQALGQGPQFIFQYYREEENGRGNFPPRFSGLQFPNYSSELNVNALELDDSALYLCASSLTSGEQETQYFGPGTRLLVL.

This sequence joins TRBV7-9 and TRBJ2-2; 8 bases align to TRBD1. Germline loops: CDR1 SEHNR, CDR2 FQNEAQ (reference sequence). With 6 bases clipped from V and 4 bases from J, the junction kept 7 bases outside the gene matches. This CDR3 contains 15 residues. The CDR3 region is CASSTGTGFTGELFF. The CDR3 bases are TGTGCCAGCAGTACCGGGACAGGTTTCACCGGGGAGCTGTTTTTT.

V gene TRBV7-3 combines with J gene TRBJ1-5; D gene unclear. The CDR3 runs to 13 residues. V was shortened by 5 bases and J by 5 bases, with 10 bases between the two germline ends. The V gene's germline CDR1 is SGHTA and CDR2 FQGTGA. CDR3 sequence: CASSPLPDQPQHF. CDR3 bases: TGTGCCAGCAGCCCCCTGCCAGATCAGCCCCAGCATTTT.

The gene calls are TRBV7-9 and TRBJ2-2; TRBD1 matches at 8 bases. V lost 5 bases and J lost 6; bases outside the gene matches: 8. In germline, CDR1 is SEHNR, CDR2 FQNEAQ (reference sequence). This CDR3 is 15 amino acids long. The CDR3 loop reads CASSRQGLSAGELFF. The CDR3 nucleotides are TGTGCCAGCAGCCGACAGGGGTTATCAGCCGGGGAGCTGTTTTTT.

The J gene is TRBJ2-7, the V gene TRBV30; 13 positions agree with TRBD2. CDR3 size: 17 residues. Germline loops: CDR1 GTSNPN, CDR2 SVGIG (reference sequence). The V segment lost 2 bases and the J segment 2 bases; nucleotides outside the gene matches: 9. CDR3 DNA sequence: TGTGCCTGGAGTCCCAGGACTAGCGGGAGAGGGGCCTACGAGCAGTACTTC. Protein product: CAWSPRTSGRGAYEQYF. The variable domain in full, completed from reference TRBV30 and TRBJ2-7, reads SQTIHQWPATLVQPVGSPLSLECTVEGTSNPNLYWYRQAAGRGLQLLFYSVGIGQISSEVPQNLSASRPQDRQFILSSKKLLLSDSGFYLCAWSPRTSGRGAYEQYFGPGTRLTVT.

The J gene is TRBJ2-5, the V gene TRBV20-1; D ambiguous. The end of the DNA aligns better with TRBJ2-7, so the J call may be wrong. CDR1 and CDR2 (germline): DFQATT, SNEGSKA (reference sequence). The CDR3 length is 11 residues. CDR3 residues: CSAVYHHEQYF. The CDR3, as DNA: TGCAGTGCCGTGTATCACCACGAGCAGTACTTC.

The V gene is TRBV9, the J gene TRBJ2-3; 11 bases are shared with TRBD2. V dropped 4 bases and J dropped 7; count of bases not matched to a gene: 17. The germline CDR1 and CDR2 sequences are SGDLS and YYNGEE. The CDR3 extends over 18 amino acids. CDR3 sequence (DNA): TGTGCCAGCAGCATAAGTCGGAGTAGCGGGGGGGTTGCTCATACGCAGTATTTT. Translation gives CASSISRSSGGVAHTQYF. Full variable domain (rest looked up from reference TRBV9 and TRBJ2-3): DSGVTQTPKHLITATGQRVTLRCSPRSGDLSVYWYQQSLDQGLQFLIQYYNGEERAKGNILERFSAQQFPDLHSELNLSSLELGDSALYFCASSISRSSGGVAHTQYFGPGTRLTVL.

This sequence joins TRBV20-1 and TRBJ1-2; 7 bases line up with TRBD1. Germline CDR1 DFQATT, CDR2 SNEGSKA (reference sequence). The CDR3 is 11 amino acids. The junction had 3 bases not matched to a gene; V was cut back by 4 bases and J by 7 bases. The CDR3 region has the DNA TGCAGTGCTACGGACAGGTCTGGCTACACCTTC. Its translation: CSATDRSGYTF.

The chain recombines TRBV7-2 with TRBJ1-4; 7 bases align to TRBD1. V lost 6 bases and J lost 7; bases outside the gene matches: 8. The CDR3 covers 14 residues. CDR1 is SGHTA, CDR2 FQGNSA, per germline. DNA for the CDR3: TGTGCCAGCAGGTCAGGGGGAGGACGTGAAAAACTGTTTTTT. Protein: CASRSGGGREKLFF. The full variable domain, in which reference TRBV7-2 and TRBJ1-4 provide the parts outside the CDR3, is GAGVSQSPSNKVTEKGKDVELRCDPISGHTALYWYRQSLGQGLEFLIYFQGNSAPDKSGLPSDRFSAERTGGSVSTLTIQRTQQEDSAVYLCASRSGGGREKLFFGSGTQLSVL.

The chain employs TRBV5-1 and TRBJ2-6; D perhaps matches TRBD1 (6 bases). The CDR3 is 16 residues long. Trimming removed 4 bases from V and 1 base from J, with 12 bases in between. The germline V gene has CDR1 SGHRS and CDR2 YFSETQ. CDR3 coding DNA: TGCGCCAGCAGCGATCCAGGGGTTTCTGGGGCCAACGTCCTGACTTTC. Translated: CASSDPGVSGANVLTF. Full variable domain (missing parts from reference TRBV5-1 and TRBJ2-6): KAGVTQTPRYLIKTRGQQVTLSCSPISGHRSVSWYQQTPGQGLQFLFEYFSETQRNKGNFPGRFSGRQFSNSRSEMNVSTLELGDSALYLCASSDPGVSGANVLTFGAGSRLTVL.

Concerning this clone itself: Additional DNA sequences in this sample encode the identical CDR3. CDR3 protein: CASSEGGAYEQYF. The CDR3 DNA sequence: TGTGCCAGCAGTGAGGGAGGAGCGTACGAGCAGTACTTC. The J gene is TRBJ2-7, the V gene TRBV2, with D maybe TRBD2 (6 bases). The germline gives CDR1 SNHLY, CDR2 FYNNEI. The CDR3 covers 13 residues. Trimming took 3 bases from V and 4 from J, leaving 10 bases between them.

This chain links TRBV7-2 with TRBJ2-5; possibly TRBD2 for D (6 bases). This CDR3 is built from 14 residues. The germline V gene has CDR1 SGHTA and CDR2 FQGNSA. V was trimmed by 2 bases and J by 4 bases, leaving 11 bases between them. CDR3 sequence (DNA): TGTGCCAGCAGCTTATCGCTAGCGCTAGAGACCCAGTACTTC. It specifies CASSLSLALETQYF. The complete variable domain, with remaining parts taken from reference TRBV7-2 and TRBJ2-5, reads GAGVSQSPSNKVTEKGKDVELRCDPISGHTALYWYRQSLGQGLEFLIYFQGNSAPDKSGLPSDRFSAERTGGSVSTLTIQRTQQEDSAVYLCASSLSLALETQYFGPGTRLLVL.

The rearrangement joins TRBV28 to TRBJ2-6; the match to TRBD1 covers 7 bases. V was pared by 3 bases and J by 1 base, with 3 bases of the junction left unmatched. CDR1 is MDHEN and CDR2 is SYDVKM in the germline V gene. The CDR3 is 16 residues long. The CDR3 loop reads CASSFRGMSGANVLTF. CDR3 DNA: TGTGCCAGCAGTTTCAGGGGGATGTCTGGGGCCAACGTCCTGACTTTC.

This chain connects TRBV5-1 to TRBJ1-1; a weak D match, TRBD1 (5 bases). Germline CDR1 and CDR2: SGHRS and YFSETQ. V lost 4 bases, J lost 1 base, and 11 bases lay in between. The length of the CDR3 is 14 residues. CDR3 sequence reads: CASSPTGQNTEAFF. The DNA for the CDR3 is TGCGCCAGCAGCCCCACCGGACAGAACACTGAAGCTTTCTTT.

The genes are TRBV4-1 and TRBJ1-5, with D unclear. V was trimmed by 0 bases and J by 7 bases, leaving 13 bases between them. The length of the CDR3 is 15 residues. CDR1 MGHRA and CDR2 YSYEKL come from the germline V gene. The CDR3 is CASSQDIQRGQPQHF. The CDR3 region has the DNA TGCGCCAGCAGCCAAGATATCCAGAGAGGACAGCCCCAGCATTTT.

The chain couples TRBV30 to TRBJ2-5; no firm D call. CDR1 and CDR2 from the germline V gene are GTSNPN and SVGIG (reference sequence). V dropped 0 bases and J dropped 3 bases, with 5 bases sitting between them. The CDR3 is made up of 12 amino acids. The CDR3 DNA sequence: TGTGCCTGGAGTGTCTTAAAAGAGACCCAGTACTTC. It codes for CAWSVLKETQYF.

J is TRBJ2-3 and V is TRBV18, with a tentative D call TRBD1 (5 bases). The CDR3 has 14 residues. The V gene lost 2 bases and the J gene lost 2 bases, with 8 bases spanning the gap. Germline V gene lookup returns CDR1 KGHSH and CDR2 LQKENI. CDR3 DNA: TGTGCCAGCTCACCAGAAGGGGACACAGATACGCAGTATTTT. This sequence encodes CASSPEGDTDTQYF.

V and J are TRBV7-8 and TRBJ1-5, with 8 bases aligning to TRBD1. The CDR3 is made up of 18 amino acids. Germline CDR1 SGHVS, CDR2 FQNEAQ. With V trimmed by 1 base and J by 4 bases, 12 bases remained unmatched. This CDR3 reads CASSLVSWWDRRNQPQHF. CDR3 coding DNA: TGTGCCAGCAGCTTAGTATCTTGGTGGGACAGGCGGAATCAGCCCCAGCATTTT. The entire variable domain, with the rest obtained from reference TRBV7-8 and TRBJ1-5, is as follows: GAGVSQSPRYKVAKRGQDVALRCDPISGHVSLFWYQQALGQGPEFLTYFQNEAQLDKSGLPSDRFFAERPEGSVSTLKIQRTQQEDSAVYLCASSLVSWWDRRNQPQHFGDGTRLSIL.

The CDR3: CASSQDSYEQYF. The CDR3 nucleotides read TGCGCCAGCAGCCAAGATAGCTACGAGCAGTACTTC. The chain uses TRBV4-3 and TRBJ2-7; no firm D call. Germline CDR1 reads LGHNA; CDR2 reads YSLEER. This CDR3 spans 12 amino acids. The ends were cut back, 0 bases at V and 3 bases at J, with 3 bases in the middle.

Comments on this clone: One end of the junction fails to match germline, which may point to a read error. This sequence joins TRBV7-7 and TRBJ2-5, with TRBD1 matching over 7 bases. This CDR3 has 15 residues. Germline CDR1 SSHAT, CDR2 FNYEAQ (reference sequence). CDR3 bases: TGTGCTAGCAGCTTAAAGGACAGGACGGTAGAGACCCAGTACTTC. This sequence encodes CASSLKDRTVETQYF.

About this clone: The same CDR3 arises from other DNA sequences in this sample as well. The chain has TRBV10-3 and TRBJ2-1, with unresolved D. The CDR3 has 16 amino acids. Germline CDR1 ENHRY, CDR2 SYGVKD. Trimming removed 2 bases from V and 9 bases from J, with 20 bases in between. The chain's CDR3 is CAISESRNFVGGEQFF. The CDR3, as DNA: TGTGCCATCAGTGAGAGTAGGAATTTCGTCGGCGGTGAGCAGTTCTTC.

The rearrangement links TRBV6-1 to TRBJ2-7, with TRBD1 identical over 10 bases. Germline V gives CDR1 MNHNS, CDR2 SASEGT. This CDR3 comprises 13 residues. The V segment lost 9 bases and the J segment 5 bases; nucleotides outside the gene matches: 7. CDR3 sequence (DNA): TGTGCCAGTAGGGACAGGGGTCGCCACGAGCAGTACTTC. Translated: CASRDRGRHEQYF.

The CDR3 region is CASSLEQGGTTQYF. The CDR3 DNA is TGTGCCAGCAGCTTAGAACAGGGAGGGACTACGCAGTATTTT. V is TRBV7-2 and J is TRBJ2-3; D might be TRBD2 (7 bases). The CDR3 loop spans 14 amino acids. The ends were cut back, 1 base at V and 8 bases at J, with 13 bases in the middle. The V gene's germline CDR1 is SGHTA and CDR2 FQGNSA.

The V call is TRBV9, the J call TRBJ2-1; 11 nucleotides line up with TRBD2. The CDR3 spans 16 residues. Per the germline V gene, CDR1 is SGDLS and CDR2 is YYNGEE. V was pared by 3 bases and J by 2 bases, with 4 bases of the junction left unmatched. The DNA of the CDR3 is TGTGCCAGCAGCGGCCCTAGCGGGAGGCCCTACAATGAGCAGTTCTTC. As protein: CASSGPSGRPYNEQFF. Full variable domain (outside the CDR3, taken from reference TRBV9 and TRBJ2-1): DSGVTQTPKHLITATGQRVTLRCSPRSGDLSVYWYQQSLDQGLQFLIQYYNGEERAKGNILERFSAQQFPDLHSELNLSSLELGDSALYFCASSGPSGRPYNEQFFGPGTRLTVL.

The V gene is TRBV11-2, the J gene TRBJ1-2, with no clear D. CDR3 length equals 17 residues. Trimming cost V 1 base and J 4 bases, with 19 bases left between them. The germline V gene has CDR1 SGHAT and CDR2 FQNNGV. The CDR3 protein is CASSLVVPRERFYGYTF. CDR3 bases: TGTGCCAGCAGCTTAGTAGTCCCGAGGGAGCGATTCTATGGCTACACCTTC.

The chain recombines TRBV7-6 with TRBJ2-2; TRBD1 might be the D (6 bases). The germline gives CDR1 SGHVS, CDR2 FNYEAQ. This CDR3 is 14 amino acids long. Trimming removed 5 bases at V and 5 bases at J, with 12 bases between. CDR3 region: CASSPRQVTGELFF. CDR3 bases: TGTGCCAGCAGCCCCCGACAGGTTACCGGGGAGCTGTTTTTT.

The chain has TRBV25-1 and TRBJ2-7; 10 bases agree with TRBD1. J gave up 9 bases and V 2 bases, and 13 bases lay outside the gene matches. The length of the CDR3 is 16 residues. Germline V CDR1 and CDR2: MGHDK, SYGVNS. The CDR3 loop is CASSEVVGTGVKGQYF. CDR3 DNA sequence: TGTGCCAGCAGTGAAGTAGTGGGGACAGGGGTTAAAGGGCAGTACTTC.

The V gene is TRBV30, the J gene TRBJ2-7; TRBD2 agrees at 7 bases. V lost 4 bases, J lost 5 bases, and 11 bases stayed unmatched. There are 14 residues in the CDR3. The germline V gene has CDR1 GTSNPN and CDR2 SVGIG (reference sequence). CDR3 amino acids: CAWTERQGGDEQYF. In DNA form, the CDR3 reads TGTGCCTGGACCGAGCGGCAGGGAGGGGACGAGCAGTACTTC.

V is TRBV5-4 and J is TRBJ2-7; 12 bases agree with TRBD2. The CDR3 has 13 residues. The J segment lost 7 bases and the V segment lost 5 bases, leaving 4 bases of the junction unmatched. CDR1 and CDR2 (germline): SGHNT, YYREEE (reference sequence). CDR3 residues: CASSSGLAGEQYF. In DNA form, the CDR3 reads TGTGCCAGCAGTTCCGGACTAGCGGGGGAGCAGTACTTC. The entire variable domain, with the rest obtained from reference TRBV5-4 and TRBJ2-7, is as follows: ETGVTQSPTHLIKTRGQQVTLRCSSQSGHNTVSWYQQALGQGPQFIFQYYREEENGRGNFPPRFSGLQFPNYSSELNVNALELDDSALYLCASSSGLAGEQYFGPGTRLTVT.

V usage is TRBV7-9 and J usage is TRBJ2-3; D is uncertain. The germline gives CDR1 SEHNR, CDR2 FQNEAQ (reference sequence). This CDR3 contains 13 residues. The V end lost 1 base, the J end lost 6 bases, and 8 bases lay between the germline ends. CDR3 amino acids: CASSLGARDTQYF. CDR3 sequence (DNA): TGTGCCAGCAGCTTAGGGGCCCGGGATACGCAGTATTTT.